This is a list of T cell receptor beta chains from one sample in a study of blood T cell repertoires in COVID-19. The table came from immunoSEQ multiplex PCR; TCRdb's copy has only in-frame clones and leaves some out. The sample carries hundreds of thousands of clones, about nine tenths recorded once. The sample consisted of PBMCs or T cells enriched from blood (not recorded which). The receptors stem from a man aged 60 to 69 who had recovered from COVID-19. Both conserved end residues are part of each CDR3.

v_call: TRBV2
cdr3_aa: CASSPDRGIDTQYF

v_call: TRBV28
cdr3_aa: CASSFIGGANYGYTF

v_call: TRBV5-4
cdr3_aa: CASSLGGLAGVEAGELFF

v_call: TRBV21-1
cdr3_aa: CASSRCLDSSSYEQYF

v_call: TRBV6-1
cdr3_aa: CASSEARTGASGNTIYF

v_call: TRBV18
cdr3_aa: CASSGGQASRETQYF

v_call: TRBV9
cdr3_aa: CASSVVLGGQETQYF

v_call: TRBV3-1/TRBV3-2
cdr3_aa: CASSQGEKILGGAQFF

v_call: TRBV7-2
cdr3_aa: CASSPSTQRGETQYF

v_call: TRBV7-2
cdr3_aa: CASRDSVNTGELFF

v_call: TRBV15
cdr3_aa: CATSRDFSGYTF

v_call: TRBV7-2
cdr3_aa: CASSGYRVGTQYF

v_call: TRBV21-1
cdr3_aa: CASGQGGQGNSGANVLTF

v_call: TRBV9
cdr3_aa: CASSVHPPGGGQGNTIYF

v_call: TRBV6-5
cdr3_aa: CASSNRGQQYF

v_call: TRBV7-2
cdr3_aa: CASSYGGVEQFF

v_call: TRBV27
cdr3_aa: CASSLLAGEFGVNEQFF

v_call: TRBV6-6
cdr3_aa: CASSLGQYGYTF

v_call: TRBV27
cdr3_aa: CASSARTGRANYGYTF

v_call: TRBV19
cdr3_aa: CASWTGGFISTEAFF

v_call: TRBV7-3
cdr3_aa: CASSLTSGRLYNEQFF

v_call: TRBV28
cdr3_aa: CASSLRETQYF

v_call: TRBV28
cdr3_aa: CASGRLFEKLFF

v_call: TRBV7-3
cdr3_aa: CASSLRDRGYNEQFF

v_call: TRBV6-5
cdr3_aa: CASSYTRQGQSPLHF

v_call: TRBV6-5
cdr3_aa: CASSYSRTDQPQHF

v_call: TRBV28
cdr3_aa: CASSLRRQGGRETQYF

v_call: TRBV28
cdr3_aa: CASRGQLNTIYF

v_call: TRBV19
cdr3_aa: CASSARRQGSYEQYF

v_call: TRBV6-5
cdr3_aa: CASSPGLGTGEGYTF

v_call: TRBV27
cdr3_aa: CASSSYPPGGSSNYGYTF